This T cell receptor (beta chain) was identified during a study of blood T cell repertoires in COVID-19. Across the study: Spain, Italy and the United States supplied samples that represented acute and convalescent COVID-19. The cDNA or gDNA used as material had been derived from T cells, B-cell-depleted T cells, or PBMCs.

Germline CDR1 and CDR2: SGHNT and YENEEA. This CDR3 has 12 residues. As regards this clone: Sequence at one end of the junction differs from germline and may be a read error.

In the original workflow: Researchers report that nucleated cell counts were estimated from reference gene primer amplification. TCRdb keeps only in-frame clones here, not all; method: immunoSEQ multiplex PCR. That table gives V, J and clone size, and the DNA gave D and trimming. The sample holds 200,000 to 250,000 clones, around 82% seen once. The chain links TRBV11-3 to TRBJ2-3; TRBD1 is a possible D gene (6 bases). The sequence was obtained from a woman aged 40 to 49 with acute or convalescent COVID-19. The sample was peripheral blood. Here the CDR3 DNA reads TGTGCCGGCAGCTACCTAGGGGGTACGCAGTATTTT. Its translation is CAGSYLGGTQYF.